The entry below describes one T cell receptor beta chain. Clinical histories supplied by participants themselves formed the basis of cohort assignment. Donors in Cohort 3 counted as recovered after two negative PCRs, clearance, or symptom resolution. CDR3 length: 15 amino acids. Germline V gene sequence: CDR1 SNHLY, CDR2 FYNNEI. V shed 4 bases and J 2 bases; nucleotides not matched to a gene: 2. This sample is part of a study of blood T cell repertoires in COVID-19. About the study: T cells, B-cell-depleted T cells, or PBMCs supplied cDNA or gDNA.

Sequencing used immunoSEQ multiplex PCR; TCRdb keeps in-frame clones, though not all of them. Of roughly 330,000 clones listed, approximately 88% are singletons. Input material: PBMCs or T cells enriched from blood (not recorded which). The gene calls are TRBV2 and TRBJ2-3, with 11 bases matching TRBD2. This TCR derives from a man aged 25-45 years who had recovered from COVID-19. CDR3 bases: TGTGCCAGCAGTGTTAGCGGGGGGGTCACAGATACGCAGTATTTT. Its protein product is CASSVSGGVTDTQYF.